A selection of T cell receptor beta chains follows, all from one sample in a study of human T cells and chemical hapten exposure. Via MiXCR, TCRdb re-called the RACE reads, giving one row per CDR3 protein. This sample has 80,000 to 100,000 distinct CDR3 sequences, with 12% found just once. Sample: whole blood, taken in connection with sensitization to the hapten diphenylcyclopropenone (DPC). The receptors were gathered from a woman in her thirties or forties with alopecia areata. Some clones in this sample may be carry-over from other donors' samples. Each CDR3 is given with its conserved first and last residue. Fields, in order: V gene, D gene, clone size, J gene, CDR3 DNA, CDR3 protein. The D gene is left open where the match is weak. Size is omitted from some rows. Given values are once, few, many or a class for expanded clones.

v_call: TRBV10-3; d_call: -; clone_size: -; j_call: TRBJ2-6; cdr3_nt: TGTGCCACCGAACGTGCCGGGGCCAACGTCCTGACTTTC; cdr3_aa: CATERAGANVLTF
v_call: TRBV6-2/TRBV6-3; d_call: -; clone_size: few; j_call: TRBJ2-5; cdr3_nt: TGTGCCAGCAGTTACTCCTCCTCCCAGTACTTC; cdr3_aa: CASSYSSSQYF
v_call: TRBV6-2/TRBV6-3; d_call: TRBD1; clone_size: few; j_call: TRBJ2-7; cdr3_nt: TGTGCCAGCAGTTACGCCTACGGGACAGGCTACGAGCAGTACTTC; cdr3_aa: CASSYAYGTGYEQYF
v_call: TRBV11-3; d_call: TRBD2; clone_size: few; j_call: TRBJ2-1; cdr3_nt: TGTGCCAGCAGCCCCACCCGGACTAGCGGGGCCCCCTACAATGAGCAGTTCTTC; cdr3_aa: CASSPTRTSGAPYNEQFF
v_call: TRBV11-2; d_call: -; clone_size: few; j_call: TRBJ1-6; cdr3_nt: TGTGCCAGCAGCTTTCTAAGGGGGAATTCACCCCTCCACTTT; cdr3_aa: CASSFLRGNSPLHF
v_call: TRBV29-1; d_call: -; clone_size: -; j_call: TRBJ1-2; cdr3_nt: TGCAGCATCCCCGATGAGGGCTACACCTTC; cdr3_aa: CSIPDEGYTF
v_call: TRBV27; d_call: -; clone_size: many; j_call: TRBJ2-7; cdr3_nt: TGTGCCAGCAGTTCTCGGAGCTTCGGCTACGAGCAGTACTTC; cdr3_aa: CASSSRSFGYEQYF
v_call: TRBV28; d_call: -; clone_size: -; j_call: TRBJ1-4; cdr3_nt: TGTGCCAGCAATCGGGCAGGCGGCAGTGAAAAACTGTTTTTT; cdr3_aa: CASNRAGGSEKLFF
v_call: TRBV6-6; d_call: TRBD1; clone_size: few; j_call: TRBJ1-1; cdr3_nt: TGTGCCAGCAGTTTCGACAGGGGTATTGAAGCTTTCTTT; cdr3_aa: CASSFDRGIEAFF
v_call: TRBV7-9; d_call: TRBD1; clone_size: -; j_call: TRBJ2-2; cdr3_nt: TGTGCCAGCAGCTCCCGAGGGGGGCAGGGGGCCGCCGGGGAGCTGTTTTTT; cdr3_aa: CASSSRGGQGAAGELFF
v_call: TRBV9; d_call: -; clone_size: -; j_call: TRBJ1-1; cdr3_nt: TGTGCCAGCAGCGTAGACTGGGGGCCCAACACTGAAGCTTTCTTT; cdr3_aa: CASSVDWGPNTEAFF
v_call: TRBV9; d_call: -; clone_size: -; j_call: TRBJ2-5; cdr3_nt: TGTGCCAGCAGCGTAGGAATAGACGGGGAGACCCAGTACTTC; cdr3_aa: CASSVGIDGETQYF
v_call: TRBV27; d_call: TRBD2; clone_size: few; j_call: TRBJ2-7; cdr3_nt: TGTGCCAGCAGTGTGGGACTAGCGGGAGTCGGAATCGACGAGCAGTACTTC; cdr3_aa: CASSVGLAGVGIDEQYF
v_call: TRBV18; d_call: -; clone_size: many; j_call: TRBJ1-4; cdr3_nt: TGTGCCAGCTCACGGTCGGGGGTCGGTGAAAAACTGTTTTTT; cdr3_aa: CASSRSGVGEKLFF
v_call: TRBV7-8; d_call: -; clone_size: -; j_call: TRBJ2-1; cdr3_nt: TGTGCCAGCAGCTTATTAGGGCTAGCCTACAATGAGCAGTTCTTC; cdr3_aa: CASSLLGLAYNEQFF
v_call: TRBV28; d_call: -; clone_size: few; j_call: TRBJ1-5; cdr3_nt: TGTGCCAGCAGTTTTGTAACCGAAAGTTATCAGCCCCAGCATTTT; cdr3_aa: CASSFVTESYQPQHF
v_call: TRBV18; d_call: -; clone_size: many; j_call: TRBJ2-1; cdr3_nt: TGTGCCAGCTCCCGGTTAACAGATGGATCCCCGTTCTTC; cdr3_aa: CASSRLTDGSPFF
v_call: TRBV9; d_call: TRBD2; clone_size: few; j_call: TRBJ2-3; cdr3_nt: TGTGCCAGCAGCCCAGCGGGAGGGCCCACAGATACGCAGTATTTT; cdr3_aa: CASSPAGGPTDTQYF
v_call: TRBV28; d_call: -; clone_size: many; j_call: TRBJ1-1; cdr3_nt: TGTGCCACCGACAGTGGGCACACTGAAGCTTTCTTT; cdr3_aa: CATDSGHTEAFF
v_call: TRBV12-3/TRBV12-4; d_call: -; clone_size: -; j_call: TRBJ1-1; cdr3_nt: TGTGCCAGCAGTGGGGCGGCTGAAGCTTTCTTT; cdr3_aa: CASSGAAEAFF
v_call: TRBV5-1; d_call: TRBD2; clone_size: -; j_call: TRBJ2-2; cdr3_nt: TGCGCCAGCCGGCTAGCGGGAAACGCCGGGGAGCTGTTTTTT; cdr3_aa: CASRLAGNAGELFF
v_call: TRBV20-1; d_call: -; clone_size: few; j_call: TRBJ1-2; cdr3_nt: TGCAGTGCTAGAGGACGGATAAGAGGCTATGGCTACACCTTC; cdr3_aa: CSARGRIRGYGYTF
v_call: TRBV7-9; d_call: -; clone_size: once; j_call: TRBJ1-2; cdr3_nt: TGTGCCAGCAGCTTAGAGCAGGGTTTCAACTATGGCTACACCTTC; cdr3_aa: CASSLEQGFNYGYTF
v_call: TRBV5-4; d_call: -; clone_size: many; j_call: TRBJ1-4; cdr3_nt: TGTGCCAGCAGCCCCGGGACTGAGGCCCTTAATGAAAAACTGTTTTTT; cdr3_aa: CASSPGTEALNEKLFF
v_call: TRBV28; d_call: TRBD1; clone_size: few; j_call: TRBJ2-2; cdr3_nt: TGTGCCAGCAGCACAGGGGGCGCAGGCACCGGGGAGCTGTTTTTT; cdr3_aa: CASSTGGAGTGELFF
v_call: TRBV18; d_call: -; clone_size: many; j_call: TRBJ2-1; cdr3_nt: TGTGCCAGCTCACCGGCAGGACCTGTGAGCCACAATGAGCAGTTCTTC; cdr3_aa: CASSPAGPVSHNEQFF
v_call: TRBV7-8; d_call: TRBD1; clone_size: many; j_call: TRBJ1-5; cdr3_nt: TGTGCCAGCAGCTCCGGACAGGGGGCAATAGGGCAGCCCCAGCATTTT; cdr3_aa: CASSSGQGAIGQPQHF
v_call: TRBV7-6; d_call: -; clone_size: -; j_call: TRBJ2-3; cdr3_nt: TGTGCCAGCAGCCAACCGCCCACAGATACGCAGTATTTT; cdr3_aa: CASSQPPTDTQYF
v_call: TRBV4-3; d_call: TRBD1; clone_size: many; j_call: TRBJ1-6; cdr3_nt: TGCGCCAGCAGCCGAACAGGGGGGTCTAATTCACCCCTCCACTTT; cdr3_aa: CASSRTGGSNSPLHF
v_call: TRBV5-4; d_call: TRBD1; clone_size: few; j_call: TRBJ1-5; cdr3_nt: TGTGCCAGCAGCCTGACAGGGAGCCATCAGCCCCAGCATTTT; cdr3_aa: CASSLTGSHQPQHF
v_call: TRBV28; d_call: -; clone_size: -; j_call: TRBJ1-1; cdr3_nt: TGTGCCAGCATCCTGCAAGGGGCGAGCACTGAAGCTTTCTTT; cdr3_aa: CASILQGASTEAFF